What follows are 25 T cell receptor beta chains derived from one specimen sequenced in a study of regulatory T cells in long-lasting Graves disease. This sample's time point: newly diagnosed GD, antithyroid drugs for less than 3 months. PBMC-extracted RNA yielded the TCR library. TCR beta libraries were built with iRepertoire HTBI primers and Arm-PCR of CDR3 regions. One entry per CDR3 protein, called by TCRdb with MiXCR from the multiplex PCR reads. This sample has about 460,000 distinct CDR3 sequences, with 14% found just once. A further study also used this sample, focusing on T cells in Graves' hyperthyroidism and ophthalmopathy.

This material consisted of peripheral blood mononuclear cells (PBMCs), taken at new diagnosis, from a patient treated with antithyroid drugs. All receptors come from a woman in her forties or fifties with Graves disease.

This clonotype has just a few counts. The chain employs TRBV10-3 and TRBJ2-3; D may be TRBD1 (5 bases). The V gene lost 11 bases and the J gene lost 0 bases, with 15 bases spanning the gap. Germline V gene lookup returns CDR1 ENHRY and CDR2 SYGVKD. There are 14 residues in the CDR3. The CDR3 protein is CAARALGSTDTQYF. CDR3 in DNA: TGTGCCGCCAGGGCTCTAGGGAGCACAGATACGCAGTATTTT.

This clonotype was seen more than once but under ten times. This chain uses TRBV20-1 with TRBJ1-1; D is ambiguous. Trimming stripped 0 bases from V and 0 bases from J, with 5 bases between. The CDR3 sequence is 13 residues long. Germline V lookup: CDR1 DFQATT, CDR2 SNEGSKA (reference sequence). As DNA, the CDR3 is TGCAGTGCTAGAGATCATTTGAACACTGAAGCTTTCTTT. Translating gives CSARDHLNTEAFF.

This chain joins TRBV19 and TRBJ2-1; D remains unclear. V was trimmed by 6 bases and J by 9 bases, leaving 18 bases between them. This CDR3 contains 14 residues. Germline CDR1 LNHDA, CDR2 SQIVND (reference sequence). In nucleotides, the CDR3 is TGTGCCAGTAGAACGGACGGGTCCATCAGTGAGCAGTTCTTC. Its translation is CASRTDGSISEQFF. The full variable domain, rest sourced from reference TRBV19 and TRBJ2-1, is DGGITQSPKYLFRKEGQNVTLSCEQNLNHDAMYWYRQDPGQGLRLIYYSQIVNDFQKGDIAEGYSVSREKKESFPLTVTSAQKNPTAFYLCASRTDGSISEQFFGPGTRLTVL.

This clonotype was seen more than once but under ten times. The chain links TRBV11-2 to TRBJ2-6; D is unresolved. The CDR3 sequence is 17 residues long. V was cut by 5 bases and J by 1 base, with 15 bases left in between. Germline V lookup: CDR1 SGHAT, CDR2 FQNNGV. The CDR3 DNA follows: TGTGCCAGCAGCCCAACCAGATGGAGTTCTGGGGCCAACGTCCTGACTTTC. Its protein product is CASSPTRWSSGANVLTF.

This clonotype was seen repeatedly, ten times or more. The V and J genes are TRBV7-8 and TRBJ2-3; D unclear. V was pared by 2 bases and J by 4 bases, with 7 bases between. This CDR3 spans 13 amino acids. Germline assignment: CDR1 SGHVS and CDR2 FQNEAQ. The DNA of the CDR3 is TGTGCCAGCAGCTTATCGGGCGCAGATACGCAGTATTTT. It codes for CASSLSGADTQYF. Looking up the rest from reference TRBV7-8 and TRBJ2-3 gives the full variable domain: GAGVSQSPRYKVAKRGQDVALRCDPISGHVSLFWYQQALGQGPEFLTYFQNEAQLDKSGLPSDRFFAERPEGSVSTLKIQRTQQEDSAVYLCASSLSGADTQYFGPGTRLTVL.

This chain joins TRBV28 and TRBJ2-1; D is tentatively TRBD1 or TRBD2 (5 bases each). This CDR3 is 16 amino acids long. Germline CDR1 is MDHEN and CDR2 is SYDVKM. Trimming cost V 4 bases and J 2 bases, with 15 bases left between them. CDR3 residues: CASSSIGASPYNEQFF. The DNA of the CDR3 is TGTGCCAGCAGTTCAATCGGGGCTAGTCCCTACAATGAGCAGTTCTTC.

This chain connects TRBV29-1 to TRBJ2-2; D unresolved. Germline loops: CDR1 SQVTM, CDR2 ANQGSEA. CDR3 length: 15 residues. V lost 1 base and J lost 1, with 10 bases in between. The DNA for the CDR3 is TGCAGCGTTGAAGGGGGAATAGAGAACACCGGGGAGCTGTTTTTT. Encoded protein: CSVEGGIENTGELFF.

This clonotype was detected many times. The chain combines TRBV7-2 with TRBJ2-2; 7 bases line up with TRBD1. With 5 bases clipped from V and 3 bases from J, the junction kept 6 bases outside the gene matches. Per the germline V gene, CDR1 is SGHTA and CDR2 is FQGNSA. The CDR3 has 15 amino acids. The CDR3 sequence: CASSPHGQDTGELFF. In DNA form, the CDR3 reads TGTGCCAGCAGCCCCCACGGACAGGACACCGGGGAGCTGTTTTTT.

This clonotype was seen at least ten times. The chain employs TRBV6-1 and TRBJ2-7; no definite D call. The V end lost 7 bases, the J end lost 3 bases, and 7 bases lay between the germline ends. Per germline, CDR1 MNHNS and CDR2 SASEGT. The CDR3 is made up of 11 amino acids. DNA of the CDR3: TGTGCCAGCAAAGGCTTCTACGAGCAGTACTTC. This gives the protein CASKGFYEQYF.

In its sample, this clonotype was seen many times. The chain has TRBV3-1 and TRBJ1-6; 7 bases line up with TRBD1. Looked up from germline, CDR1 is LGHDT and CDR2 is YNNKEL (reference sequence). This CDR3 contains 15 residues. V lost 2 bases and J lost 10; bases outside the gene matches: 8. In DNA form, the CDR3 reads TGTGCCAGCAGCCAACCCGGGACAGCGGTCTCACCCCTCCACTTT. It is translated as CASSQPGTAVSPLHF.

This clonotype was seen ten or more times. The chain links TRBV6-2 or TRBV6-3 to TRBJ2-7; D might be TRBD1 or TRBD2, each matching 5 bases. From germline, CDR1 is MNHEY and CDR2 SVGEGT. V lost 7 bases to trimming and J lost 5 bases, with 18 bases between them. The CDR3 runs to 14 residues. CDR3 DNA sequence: TGTGCCAGCACCCCCGAGGGGCATTCGAACGAGCAGTACTTC. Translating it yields CASTPEGHSNEQYF.

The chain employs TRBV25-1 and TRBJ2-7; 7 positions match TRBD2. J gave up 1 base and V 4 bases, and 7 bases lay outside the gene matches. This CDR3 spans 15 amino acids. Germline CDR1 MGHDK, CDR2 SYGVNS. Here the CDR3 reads CASSAVLAVSYEQYF. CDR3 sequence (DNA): TGTGCCAGCAGTGCGGTGCTAGCGGTATCCTACGAGCAGTACTTC.

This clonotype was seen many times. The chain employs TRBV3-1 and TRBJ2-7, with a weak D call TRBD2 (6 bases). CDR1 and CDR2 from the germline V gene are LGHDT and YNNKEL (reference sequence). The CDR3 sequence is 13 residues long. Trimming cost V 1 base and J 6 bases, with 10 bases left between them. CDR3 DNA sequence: TGTGCCAGCAGCCAAGCGGGAGTAACCGAGCAGTACTTC. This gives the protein CASSQAGVTEQYF.

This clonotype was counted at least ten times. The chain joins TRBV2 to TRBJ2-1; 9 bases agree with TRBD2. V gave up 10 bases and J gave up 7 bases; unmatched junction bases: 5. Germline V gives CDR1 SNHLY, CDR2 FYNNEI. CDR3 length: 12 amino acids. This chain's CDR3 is CAMAGGGNEQFF. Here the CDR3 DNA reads TGTGCCATGGCGGGAGGGGGTAATGAGCAGTTCTTC.

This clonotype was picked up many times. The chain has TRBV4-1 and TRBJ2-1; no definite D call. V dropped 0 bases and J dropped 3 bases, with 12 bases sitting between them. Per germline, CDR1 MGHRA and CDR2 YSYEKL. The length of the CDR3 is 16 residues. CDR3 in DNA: TGCGCCAGCAGCCAAGAAGAGCCGTCCCTCTACAATGAGCAGTTCTTC. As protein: CASSQEEPSLYNEQFF.

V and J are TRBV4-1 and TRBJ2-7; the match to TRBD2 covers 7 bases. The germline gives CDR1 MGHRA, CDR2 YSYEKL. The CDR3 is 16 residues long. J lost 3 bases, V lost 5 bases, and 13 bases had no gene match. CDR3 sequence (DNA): TGCGCCAGCAGCGTACTCCCGGGACTACTCGACTACGAGCAGTACTTC. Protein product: CASSVLPGLLDYEQYF.

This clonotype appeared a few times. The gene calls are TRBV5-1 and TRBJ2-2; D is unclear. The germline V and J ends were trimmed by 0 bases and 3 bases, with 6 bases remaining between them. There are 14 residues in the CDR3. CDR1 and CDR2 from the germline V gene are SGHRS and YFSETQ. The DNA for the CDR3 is TGCGCCAGCAGCTTGGTCGGGCACACCGGGGAGCTGTTTTTT. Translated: CASSLVGHTGELFF.

The CDR3 nucleotides are TGTGCCAGCTGTCACAGGGGCGCCGGGGAGCTGTTTTTT. Translated: CASCHRGAGELFF. This chain joins TRBV19 and TRBJ2-2, with 7 bases identical to TRBD1. In germline, CDR1 is LNHDA, CDR2 SQIVND (reference sequence). The V gene end was trimmed by 9 bases and the J gene end by 6 bases; junction bases not matched to a gene: 7. CDR3 length: 13 amino acids. The whole variable domain, filled in from reference TRBV19 and TRBJ2-2, reads DGGITQSPKYLFRKEGQNVTLSCEQNLNHDAMYWYRQDPGQGLRLIYYSQIVNDFQKGDIAEGYSVSREKKESFPLTVTSAQKNPTAFYLCASCHRGAGELFFGEGSRLTVL.

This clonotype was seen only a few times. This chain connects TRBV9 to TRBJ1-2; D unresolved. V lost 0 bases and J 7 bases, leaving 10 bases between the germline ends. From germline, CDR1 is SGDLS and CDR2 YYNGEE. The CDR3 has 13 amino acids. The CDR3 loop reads CASSVGAAGGYTF. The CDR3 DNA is TGTGCCAGCAGCGTAGGTGCGGCAGGTGGCTACACCTTC.

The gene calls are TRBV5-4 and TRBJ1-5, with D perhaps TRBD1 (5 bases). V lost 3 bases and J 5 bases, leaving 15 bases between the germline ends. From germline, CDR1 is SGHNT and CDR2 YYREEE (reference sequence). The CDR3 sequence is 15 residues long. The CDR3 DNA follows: TGTGCCAGCAGCTCGGGAGGGGCAATCGATCAGCCCCAGCATTTT. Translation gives CASSSGGAIDQPQHF.

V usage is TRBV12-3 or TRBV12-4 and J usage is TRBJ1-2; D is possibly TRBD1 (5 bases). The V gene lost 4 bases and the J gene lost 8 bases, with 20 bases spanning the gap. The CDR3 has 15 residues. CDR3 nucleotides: TGTGCCAGCAGTTCGACTAACCGGGACCGAGCCGGCTACACCTTC. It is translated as CASSSTNRDRAGYTF.

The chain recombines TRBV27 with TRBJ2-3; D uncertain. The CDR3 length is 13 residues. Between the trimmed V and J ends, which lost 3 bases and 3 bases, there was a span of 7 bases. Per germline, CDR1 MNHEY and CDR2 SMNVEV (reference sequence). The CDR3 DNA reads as TGTGCCAGCAGTTTTTTCGCTACAGATACGCAGTATTTT. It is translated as CASSFFATDTQYF.

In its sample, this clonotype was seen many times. Here the CDR3 reads CAWAPRPPAGTQYF. The CDR3 nucleotides are TGTGCCTGGGCCCCCCGCCCCCCGGCAGGGACCCAGTACTTC. J is TRBJ2-5 and V is TRBV30; no clear D gene. From germline, CDR1 is GTSNPN and CDR2 SVGIG (reference sequence). V was clipped by 5 bases and J by 7 bases, with 20 bases between them. There are 14 residues in the CDR3.

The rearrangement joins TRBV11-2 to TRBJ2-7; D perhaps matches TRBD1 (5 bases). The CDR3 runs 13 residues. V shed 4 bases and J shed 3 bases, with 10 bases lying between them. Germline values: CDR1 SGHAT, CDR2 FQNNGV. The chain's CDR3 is CASSSDRYYEQYF. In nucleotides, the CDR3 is TGTGCCAGCAGCTCAGACAGATACTACGAGCAGTACTTC. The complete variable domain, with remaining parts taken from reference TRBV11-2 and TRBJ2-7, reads EAGVAQSPRYKIIEKRQSVAFWCNPISGHATLYWYQQILGQGPKLLIQFQNNGVVDDSQLPKDRFSAERLKGVDSTLKIQPAKLEDSAVYLCASSSDRYYEQYFGPGTRLTVT.

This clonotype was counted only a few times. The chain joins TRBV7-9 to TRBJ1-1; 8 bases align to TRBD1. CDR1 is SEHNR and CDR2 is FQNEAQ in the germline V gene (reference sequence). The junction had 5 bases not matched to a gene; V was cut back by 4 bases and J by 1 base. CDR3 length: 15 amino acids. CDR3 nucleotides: TGTGCCAGCAGCTCACGACAGGGGTCGAACACTGAAGCTTTCTTT. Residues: CASSSRQGSNTEAFF.